This TCR beta chain was recovered during a study of CD8 T cells in Susac syndrome. Random hexamers primed reverse transcription of 0.5 to 1 ug RNA. A single record per CDR3 protein comes from TCRdb applying MiXCR to the immunoSEQ multiplex PCR reads. The table has approximately 300,000 distinct CDR3 sequences, roughly 85% seen once. V was clipped by 3 bases and J by 4 bases, with 7 bases between them. CDR1 is LNHDA, CDR2 SQIVND, per germline (reference sequence). The CDR3 has 12 amino acids. Material for sequencing was CD8+ T cells from PBMCs. The source of this sequence is a human donor with multiple sclerosis. The rearrangement links TRBV19 to TRBJ2-7; D is possibly TRBD1 (5 bases). The CDR3: CASSIQGYEQYF. The CDR3 DNA sequence: TGTGCCAGTAGTATCCAGGGTTACGAGCAGTACTTC. The entire variable domain, with the rest obtained from reference TRBV19 and TRBJ2-7, is as follows: DGGITQSPKYLFRKEGQNVTLSCEQNLNHDAMYWYRQDPGQGLRLIYYSQIVNDFQKGDIAEGYSVSREKKESFPLTVTSAQKNPTAFYLCASSIQGYEQYFGPGTRLTVT.